The clone carrying this T cell receptor (beta chain) occurred many times. Its antigen is unidentified. These data belong to a study of regulatory T cells in long-lasting Graves disease. Overall study findings and caveats: Favoring TRBV28, TRBJ1-2 and TRBJ2-5 was a feature seen in persistent disease.

Library construction for TCR beta used iRepertoire HTBI primers and Arm-PCR of CDR3 regions. Each CDR3 protein gets one entry after TCRdb re-called the multiplex PCR reads with MiXCR. Of more than 650,000 distinct CDR3 sequences listed, around 32% were seen once; the top ten hold under 50%. Stated time point: persistent/refractory GD, antithyroid drugs over 5 years with positive TRAb. TCR sequences were obtained from RNA taken from PBMCs. The CDR3 has 14 residues. The V gene lost 10 bases and the J gene lost 3 bases, with 18 bases spanning the gap. From germline, CDR1 is MDHEN and CDR2 SYDVKM. The sample in question was peripheral blood mononuclear cells (PBMCs), obtained when the disease was refractory, from a patient treated with antithyroid drugs. V and J are TRBV28 and TRBJ1-2; no definite D call. The TCR comes from a female donor with Graves disease. The CDR3 sequence is CATHDYPAHYGYTF. CDR3 DNA sequence: TGTGCCACCCACGACTACCCGGCTCACTATGGCTACACCTTC.